These T cell receptor beta chains were read from a single sample in a study of CD8 T cells in ankylosing spondylitis. TCRdb reprocessed the 5' RACE reads via MiXCR and lists one record per CDR3 protein. The sample has about 360,000 distinct CDR3 sequences, approximately 22% seen once; the top ten hold approximately 14%. The specimen sequenced was blood, either unsorted or a sorted T cell fraction (not recorded which). Receptor source: a male donor with ankylosing spondylitis or in good health (not recorded which). CDR3s include the opening cysteine and the closing phenylalanine or tryptophan. D genes are given only for firm matches. Only some rows state a clone size, as once, few, many or a class for expanded clones.

V gene: TRBV5-6; CDR3 length: 16; D gene: .; J gene: TRBJ2-3; clone size: few; CDR3 protein: CASSFLVIESTDTQYF; CDR3 DNA: TGTGCCAGCAGCTTTTTGGTGATAGAAAGCACAGATACGCAGTATTTT
V gene: TRBV5-5; CDR3 length: 16; D gene: .; J gene: TRBJ2-7; clone size: .; CDR3 protein: CASSRERYDPSYEQYF; CDR3 DNA: TGTGCCAGCAGCCGAGAGAGGTATGACCCATCCTACGAGCAGTACTTC
V gene: TRBV5-1; CDR3 length: 14; D gene: TRBD2; J gene: TRBJ2-7; clone size: once; CDR3 protein: CASSESGGAGEQYF; CDR3 DNA: TGCGCCAGCAGCGAAAGCGGGGGGGCCGGGGAGCAGTACTTC
V gene: TRBV9; CDR3 length: 13; D gene: .; J gene: TRBJ2-5; clone size: .; CDR3 protein: CASSVGRVETQYF; CDR3 DNA: TGTGCCAGCAGCGTAGGCAGGGTTGAGACCCAGTACTTC
V gene: TRBV12-3/TRBV12-4; CDR3 length: 13; D gene: TRBD1; J gene: TRBJ2-1; clone size: many; CDR3 protein: CASSLQTHRGQFF; CDR3 DNA: TGTGCCAGCAGCCTCCAAACGCACAGGGGTCAGTTCTTC
V gene: TRBV10-1; CDR3 length: 15; D gene: .; J gene: TRBJ2-2; clone size: many; CDR3 protein: CANLRGRGDTGELFF; CDR3 DNA: TGCGCCAACTTGAGGGGCAGGGGAGACACCGGGGAGCTGTTTTTT
V gene: TRBV2; CDR3 length: 14; D gene: .; J gene: TRBJ2-7; clone size: .; CDR3 protein: CAIQRTGNSYEQYF; CDR3 DNA: TGTGCCATACAACGTACAGGGAACTCCTACGAGCAGTACTTC
V gene: TRBV29-1; CDR3 length: 12; D gene: .; J gene: TRBJ1-2; clone size: few; CDR3 protein: CSARQTPYGYTF; CDR3 DNA: TGCAGCGCCCGACAAACACCCTATGGCTACACCTTC
V gene: TRBV12-3/TRBV12-4; CDR3 length: 14; D gene: TRBD1; J gene: TRBJ2-7; clone size: many; CDR3 protein: CASRPRDSPYEQYF; CDR3 DNA: TGTGCCAGCAGGCCTCGGGACAGCCCCTACGAGCAGTACTTC
V gene: TRBV19; CDR3 length: 15; D gene: TRBD1; J gene: TRBJ2-1; clone size: .; CDR3 protein: CASSHPGTAHNEQFF; CDR3 DNA: TGTGCCAGTAGTCACCCCGGGACAGCACACAATGAGCAGTTCTTC
V gene: TRBV12-3/TRBV12-4; CDR3 length: 15; D gene: .; J gene: TRBJ2-2; clone size: .; CDR3 protein: CASAAQGAGVGELFF; CDR3 DNA: TGTGCCAGCGCAGCACAGGGCGCCGGGGTCGGGGAGCTGTTTTTT
V gene: TRBV11-2; CDR3 length: 15; D gene: .; J gene: TRBJ2-3; clone size: .; CDR3 protein: CASSSREFPPDTQYF; CDR3 DNA: TGTGCCAGCAGCTCAAGGGAGTTTCCCCCAGATACGCAGTATTTT
V gene: TRBV10-3; CDR3 length: 13; D gene: .; J gene: TRBJ1-2; clone size: few; CDR3 protein: CAISGGVNYGYTF; CDR3 DNA: TGTGCCATCAGTGGGGGGGTTAACTATGGCTACACCTTC
V gene: TRBV12-3/TRBV12-4; CDR3 length: 14; D gene: TRBD1; J gene: TRBJ2-7; clone size: .; CDR3 protein: CASSTRTGAYEQYF; CDR3 DNA: TGTGCCAGCAGTACCCGGACAGGGGCCTACGAGCAGTACTTC
V gene: TRBV14; CDR3 length: 20; D gene: .; J gene: TRBJ2-1; clone size: few; CDR3 protein: CASSQGIFREDTKIYNEQFF; CDR3 DNA: TGTGCCAGCAGCCAAGGCATTTTCCGCGAGGACACCAAGATCTACAATGAGCAGTTCTTC
V gene: TRBV25-1; CDR3 length: 11; D gene: .; J gene: TRBJ2-7; clone size: few; CDR3 protein: CASQRGYEQYF; CDR3 DNA: TGTGCCAGCCAACGCGGCTACGAGCAGTACTTC
V gene: TRBV7-3; CDR3 length: 17; D gene: TRBD2; J gene: TRBJ2-2; clone size: .; CDR3 protein: CASSLGLAGAYTGELFF; CDR3 DNA: TGTGCCAGCAGCTTAGGACTAGCGGGGGCCTACACCGGGGAGCTGTTTTTT
V gene: TRBV4-1; CDR3 length: 16; D gene: .; J gene: TRBJ2-3; clone size: .; CDR3 protein: CASSTKTTGLGDTQYF; CDR3 DNA: TGCGCCAGCAGCACAAAAACAACAGGGCTTGGAGATACGCAGTATTTT
V gene: TRBV2; CDR3 length: 13; D gene: .; J gene: TRBJ2-7; clone size: .; CDR3 protein: CASTVSPLGEQYF; CDR3 DNA: TGTGCCAGCACTGTCTCCCCCTTGGGCGAGCAGTACTTC
V gene: TRBV6-5; CDR3 length: 17; D gene: TRBD2; J gene: TRBJ2-2; clone size: .; CDR3 protein: CASSYSPLAGSTGELFF; CDR3 DNA: TGTGCCAGCAGTTACTCGCCACTAGCGGGTAGCACCGGGGAGCTGTTTTTT
V gene: TRBV10-3; CDR3 length: 16; D gene: TRBD2; J gene: TRBJ2-7; clone size: .; CDR3 protein: CAISEQRGALSYEQYF; CDR3 DNA: TGTGCCATCAGTGAGCAGCGGGGGGCCCTCTCCTACGAGCAGTACTTC
V gene: TRBV2; CDR3 length: 12; D gene: .; J gene: TRBJ2-7; clone size: many; CDR3 protein: CASSGLTYEQYF; CDR3 DNA: TGTGCCAGCAGTGGGTTAACCTACGAGCAGTACTTC
V gene: TRBV7-9; CDR3 length: 14; D gene: .; J gene: TRBJ2-4; clone size: few; CDR3 protein: CASSDGLLKNIQYF; CDR3 DNA: TGTGCCAGCAGCGACGGACTACTTAAAAACATTCAGTACTTC
V gene: TRBV2; CDR3 length: 14; D gene: .; J gene: TRBJ2-7; clone size: few; CDR3 protein: CASRPRGDSYEQYF; CDR3 DNA: TGTGCCAGCAGGCCCCGGGGGGACAGCTACGAGCAGTACTTC
V gene: TRBV12-3/TRBV12-4; CDR3 length: 13; D gene: .; J gene: TRBJ1-2; clone size: few; CDR3 protein: CASRPGSGYGYTF; CDR3 DNA: TGTGCCAGCAGACCAGGGAGCGGCTATGGCTACACCTTC
V gene: TRBV12-3/TRBV12-4; CDR3 length: 16; D gene: .; J gene: TRBJ1-2; clone size: many; CDR3 protein: CASSLRSEVVFYGYTF; CDR3 DNA: TGTGCCAGCAGTTTGCGTAGTGAGGTAGTTTTCTATGGCTACACCTTC
V gene: TRBV28; CDR3 length: 12; D gene: .; J gene: TRBJ2-7; clone size: .; CDR3 protein: CATSFRVYEQYF; CDR3 DNA: TGTGCCACCAGTTTCCGGGTCTACGAGCAGTACTTC
V gene: TRBV4-1; CDR3 length: 16; D gene: .; J gene: TRBJ2-7; clone size: .; CDR3 protein: CASSQGQGGSSYEQYF; CDR3 DNA: TGCGCCAGCAGCCAAGGCCAAGGGGGAAGCTCCTACGAGCAGTACTTC
V gene: TRBV12-3/TRBV12-4; CDR3 length: 16; D gene: TRBD1; J gene: TRBJ1-5; clone size: many; CDR3 protein: CASSLEPGGPYQPQHF; CDR3 DNA: TGTGCCAGCAGTTTGGAACCAGGGGGCCCCTATCAGCCCCAGCATTTT
V gene: TRBV25-1; CDR3 length: 13; D gene: .; J gene: TRBJ2-7; clone size: many; CDR3 protein: CASSPGIAYEQYF; CDR3 DNA: TGTGCCAGCAGTCCCGGGATAGCCTACGAGCAGTACTTC
V gene: TRBV20-1; CDR3 length: 15; D gene: .; J gene: TRBJ2-7; clone size: .; CDR3 protein: CSARDYLTAVAEQYF; CDR3 DNA: TGCAGTGCTAGAGATTACCTCACAGCGGTCGCCGAGCAGTACTTC
V gene: TRBV7-8; CDR3 length: 12; D gene: .; J gene: TRBJ1-3; clone size: .; CDR3 protein: CASSSQGNTIYF; CDR3 DNA: TGTGCCAGCAGCTCTCAAGGAAACACCATATATTTT
V gene: TRBV10-3; CDR3 length: 13; D gene: .; J gene: TRBJ1-1; clone size: .; CDR3 protein: CAIRTENYTEAFF; CDR3 DNA: TGTGCCATCAGGACAGAGAATTACACTGAAGCTTTCTTT
V gene: TRBV29-1; CDR3 length: 14; D gene: .; J gene: TRBJ1-1; clone size: few; CDR3 protein: CSVELSGGGTEAFF; CDR3 DNA: TGCAGCGTTGAACTATCTGGCGGCGGCACTGAAGCTTTCTTT
V gene: TRBV19; CDR3 length: 15; D gene: .; J gene: TRBJ2-5; clone size: .; CDR3 protein: CASRRGSAGEETQYF; CDR3 DNA: TGTGCCAGTCGTCGGGGATCGGCAGGGGAAGAGACCCAGTACTTC
V gene: TRBV28; CDR3 length: 14; D gene: .; J gene: TRBJ2-4; clone size: .; CDR3 protein: CASSLGRNENIQYF; CDR3 DNA: TGTGCCAGCAGTTTAGGCAGGAACGAAAACATTCAGTACTTC
V gene: TRBV12-3/TRBV12-4; CDR3 length: 13; D gene: .; J gene: TRBJ2-7; clone size: many; CDR3 protein: CASSPTGTYEQYF; CDR3 DNA: TGTGCCAGCAGCCCCACGGGGACCTACGAGCAGTACTTC
V gene: TRBV29-1; CDR3 length: 13; D gene: .; J gene: TRBJ1-5; clone size: many; CDR3 protein: CSVAATGTGPQHF; CDR3 DNA: TGCAGCGTTGCGGCGACAGGCACTGGGCCCCAGCATTTT
V gene: TRBV5-1; CDR3 length: 13; D gene: .; J gene: TRBJ1-1; clone size: .; CDR3 protein: CASRSGPNTEAFF; CDR3 DNA: TGCGCCAGCAGATCTGGGCCGAACACTGAAGCTTTCTTT
V gene: TRBV12-3/TRBV12-4; CDR3 length: 15; D gene: .; J gene: TRBJ1-6; clone size: many; CDR3 protein: CASSDRGPTVSPLHF; CDR3 DNA: TGTGCCAGCAGTGACCGGGGACCGACTGTTTCACCCCTCCACTTT
V gene: TRBV4-1; CDR3 length: 13; D gene: .; J gene: TRBJ2-1; clone size: .; CDR3 protein: CASRNSGWNEQFF; CDR3 DNA: TGCGCCAGCAGGAACTCAGGGTGGAATGAGCAGTTCTTC
V gene: TRBV12-3/TRBV12-4; CDR3 length: 13; D gene: .; J gene: TRBJ2-7; clone size: .; CDR3 protein: CASSGSRLGEQYF; CDR3 DNA: TGTGCCAGCAGCGGCTCGAGGCTCGGCGAGCAGTACTTC
V gene: TRBV7-9; CDR3 length: 12; D gene: .; J gene: TRBJ2-1; clone size: few; CDR3 protein: CASSSDLAGEFF; CDR3 DNA: TGTGCCAGCAGCTCCGACCTCGCAGGGGAGTTCTTC
V gene: TRBV6-5; CDR3 length: 16; D gene: .; J gene: TRBJ2-7; clone size: .; CDR3 protein: CASSYSKALNSYEQYF; CDR3 DNA: TGTGCCAGCAGTTACTCGAAGGCTTTGAACTCTTACGAGCAGTACTTC
V gene: TRBV4-2; CDR3 length: 15; D gene: .; J gene: TRBJ2-7; clone size: .; CDR3 protein: CASSLFRGRDGEQYF; CDR3 DNA: TGTGCCAGCAGCCTTTTCAGGGGCAGGGACGGCGAGCAGTACTTC
V gene: TRBV9; CDR3 length: 17; D gene: TRBD2; J gene: TRBJ2-1; clone size: .; CDR3 protein: CASSVEVRLAGVGEQFF; CDR3 DNA: TGTGCCAGCAGCGTAGAGGTCCGGCTAGCGGGGGTTGGTGAGCAGTTCTTC
V gene: TRBV7-9; CDR3 length: 16; D gene: .; J gene: TRBJ2-7; clone size: .; CDR3 protein: CASSQEGGRAFYEQYF; CDR3 DNA: TGTGCCAGCAGCCAGGAGGGGGGGCGAGCTTTCTACGAGCAGTACTTC
V gene: TRBV12-3/TRBV12-4; CDR3 length: 14; D gene: .; J gene: TRBJ2-3; clone size: many; CDR3 protein: CASSININPRAQYF; CDR3 DNA: TGTGCCAGCAGTATCAACATTAACCCGCGGGCGCAGTATTTT
V gene: TRBV12-3/TRBV12-4; CDR3 length: 13; D gene: .; J gene: TRBJ2-5; clone size: few; CDR3 protein: CASSLASLETQYF; CDR3 DNA: TGTGCCAGCAGTTTAGCTAGCCTGGAGACCCAGTACTTC
V gene: TRBV3-1; CDR3 length: 15; D gene: .; J gene: TRBJ1-2; clone size: few; CDR3 protein: CASSQETGVGYGYTF; CDR3 DNA: TGTGCCAGCAGCCAAGAGACGGGGGTAGGCTATGGCTACACCTTC
V gene: TRBV14; CDR3 length: 14; D gene: .; J gene: TRBJ2-2; clone size: .; CDR3 protein: CASSQDAGSGELFF; CDR3 DNA: TGTGCCAGCAGCCAAGATGCGGGCTCCGGGGAGCTGTTTTTT
V gene: TRBV4-1; CDR3 length: 18; D gene: .; J gene: TRBJ2-2; clone size: .; CDR3 protein: CASSAPSSVTANTGELFF; CDR3 DNA: TGCGCCAGCAGCGCCCCAAGCTCGGTTACCGCGAACACCGGGGAGCTGTTTTTT
V gene: TRBV7-3; CDR3 length: 15; D gene: .; J gene: TRBJ2-3; clone size: .; CDR3 protein: CASSAGQGVTDTQYF; CDR3 DNA: TGTGCCAGCAGCGCCGGCCAGGGCGTTACAGATACGCAGTATTTT
V gene: TRBV3-1; CDR3 length: 14; D gene: TRBD2; J gene: TRBJ2-5; clone size: few; CDR3 protein: CATTSGGNQETQYF; CDR3 DNA: TGTGCCACTACTAGCGGGGGAAACCAAGAGACCCAGTACTTC